This TCR beta chain derives from a study of early T cells in non-severe SARS-CoV-2 infection. Study background: Bulk RNA isolated from unsorted whole blood underwent sequencing; chains were not paired.

The CDR3 consists of 13 residues. Trimming cost V 2 bases and J 6 bases, with 11 bases left between them. The germline V gene has CDR1 SGHRS and CDR2 YFSETQ. Individual cDNA molecules were tagged with unique molecular identifiers, the study reported. TCRdb reanalysed the 5' RACE reads using MiXCR and keeps one entry per CDR3 protein. The data hold around 80,000 distinct CDR3 sequences, with about 13% observed a single time. With respect to this clonotype: Its target is not known.

Study-level results: A preference for anti-spike CD8 responses marked VDJdb matching, which missed private and CD4 specificities.

The receptor comes from an adult who was a healthcare worker with PCR-confirmed SARS-CoV-2 infection or an uninfected control (not recorded which). V is TRBV5-1 and J is TRBJ1-1, with TRBD1 as a possible D gene (5 bases). The sample was whole blood. The CDR3 is CASSFQGSSEAFF. DNA for the CDR3: TGCGCCAGCAGCTTCCAGGGTTCATCTGAAGCTTTCTTT.